This entry lists 28 T cell receptor beta chains sequenced from one sample in a study of Tregs in tolerant kidney transplant recipients. Produced via immunoSEQ multiplex PCR; TCRdb's table is partial and in-frame only. The sample lists under 300,000 clones, roughly 80% occurring once. The sample taken for sequencing was CD4+ T cells from blood. These receptors all stem from a human donor in good health.

The J gene is TRBJ2-3, the V gene TRBV5-1; D may be TRBD1 or TRBD2 (6 bases each). Per the germline V gene, CDR1 is SGHRS and CDR2 is YFSETQ. The V gene lost 1 base and the J gene lost 2 bases, with 11 bases spanning the gap. The CDR3 sequence is 15 residues long. CDR3 DNA sequence: TGCGCCAGCAGCTTGACGGGGGACAACACAGATACGCAGTATTTT. Translating gives CASSLTGDNTDTQYF. Supplemented by reference TRBV5-1 and TRBJ2-3, the full variable domain reads KAGVTQTPRYLIKTRGQQVTLSCSPISGHRSVSWYQQTPGQGLQFLFEYFSETQRNKGNFPGRFSGRQFSNSRSEMNVSTLELGDSALYLCASSLTGDNTDTQYFGPGTRLTVL.

This clone showed up just once. The same CDR3 arises from other DNA sequences in this sample as well. The genes are TRBV5-1 and TRBJ2-2, with no clear D. The V end lost 1 base, the J end lost 1 base, and 5 bases lay between the germline ends. CDR1 and CDR2 from the germline V gene are SGHRS and YFSETQ. The CDR3 runs 14 residues. The CDR3: CASSLTGNTGELFF. CDR3 nucleotide sequence: TGCGCCAGCAGCTTGACGGGGAACACCGGGGAGCTGTTTTTT.

The rearrangement joins TRBV6-5 to TRBJ1-1; possible D gene TRBD1, 6 bases. CDR3 size: 13 residues. Germline assignment: CDR1 MNHEY and CDR2 SVGAGI. Trimming took off 4 bases at V and 2 bases at J, with 8 bases between the two ends. CDR3 residues: CASSWDTNTEAFF. The CDR3 DNA reads TGTGCCAGCAGTTGGGACACCAACACTGAAGCTTTCTTT.

This clone was seen more than once but under ten times. The V gene is TRBV5-6, the J gene TRBJ1-2; TRBD1 matches at 8 bases. The CDR3 has 19 amino acids. J lost 6 bases, V lost 3 bases, and 22 bases had no gene match. Germline V gene lookup returns CDR1 SGHDT and CDR2 YYEEEE. As DNA, the CDR3 is TGTGCCAGCAGCTCCCACGGGGCACCGACAGGGGCAAAAAGGGATGGCTACACCTTC. Encoded protein: CASSSHGAPTGAKRDGYTF.

The gene calls are TRBV19 and TRBJ1-2, with a tentative D call TRBD1 (5 bases). Trimming removed 3 bases at V and 4 bases at J, with 12 bases between. The CDR3 has 14 amino acids. From germline, CDR1 is LNHDA and CDR2 SQIVND (reference sequence). CDR3 bases: TGTGCCAGTAGTATCCCAGGGCCTAGCTATGGCTACACCTTC. Protein product: CASSIPGPSYGYTF. Full variable domain (remainder filled in from reference TRBV19 and TRBJ1-2): DGGITQSPKYLFRKEGQNVTLSCEQNLNHDAMYWYRQDPGQGLRLIYYSQIVNDFQKGDIAEGYSVSREKKESFPLTVTSAQKNPTAFYLCASSIPGPSYGYTFGSGTRLTVV.

The V call is TRBV2, the J call TRBJ1-2; D is perhaps TRBD1 (6 bases). V was cut by 7 bases and J by 6 bases, with 12 bases left in between. This CDR3 contains 12 residues. Per germline, CDR1 SNHLY and CDR2 FYNNEI. The CDR3 DNA is TGTGCCAGCAAGGGGGGAAGCAATGGCTACACCTTC. Translating gives CASKGGSNGYTF.

This chain connects TRBV19 to TRBJ1-6; weak D call: TRBD1 (5 bases). Looked up from germline, CDR1 is LNHDA and CDR2 is SQIVND (reference sequence). This CDR3 has 15 amino acids. V was clipped by 1 base and J by 10 bases, with 14 bases between them. CDR3 sequence reads: CASSIGVAGHSPLHF. In DNA, the CDR3 is TGTGCCAGTAGTATAGGTGTGGCAGGGCACTCACCCCTCCACTTT.

J is TRBJ1-4 and V is TRBV5-1; D is unresolved. Germline-derived CDR1 and CDR2 are SGHRS and YFSETQ. This CDR3 is built from 15 residues. The germline V and J ends were trimmed by 5 bases and 0 bases, with 11 bases remaining between them. The CDR3 region is CASSSAGSTNEKLFF. In nucleotides, the CDR3 is TGCGCCAGCAGTTCGGCCGGGTCAACTAATGAAAAACTGTTTTTT.

The chain employs TRBV6-5 and TRBJ2-1, with 11 bases that match TRBD1. Germline-derived CDR1 and CDR2 are MNHEY and SVGAGI. Trimming cost V 10 bases and J 4 bases; bases outside gene matches: 9. The CDR3 consists of 15 residues. For the CDR3, the DNA is TGTGCCACCTCCGAGGGACAGGGGGAGTACAATGAGCAGTTCTTC. Translated: CATSEGQGEYNEQFF.

The CDR3 loop reads CASSLDGRGGNGYTF. In nucleotides, the CDR3 is TGTGCCAGCAGCTTGGATGGAAGAGGGGGCAATGGCTACACCTTC. The V gene is TRBV5-4, the J gene TRBJ1-2, with 7 nucleotides matching TRBD1. V trimming: 0 bases; J trimming: 6 bases; junction bases outside the gene matches: 8. This CDR3 comprises 15 residues. Per the germline V gene, CDR1 is SGHNT and CDR2 is YYREEE (reference sequence).

The chain is built from TRBV7-9 and TRBJ1-1; D is possibly TRBD1 (5 bases). The CDR3 has 16 residues. Trimming cost V 1 base and J 1 base, with 13 bases left between them. The V gene's germline CDR1 is SEHNR and CDR2 FQNEAQ (reference sequence). The CDR3 loop is CASSLVGVGQNTEAFF. Here the CDR3 DNA reads TGTGCCAGCAGCTTAGTAGGGGTAGGCCAGAACACTGAAGCTTTCTTT. Based on the CDR3 plus reference TRBV7-9 and TRBJ1-1, the full variable domain is DTGVSQNPRHKITKRGQNVTFRCDPISEHNRLYWYRQTLGQGPEFLTYFQNEAQLEKSRLLSDRFSAERPKGSFSTLEIQRTEQGDSAMYLCASSLVGVGQNTEAFFGQGTRLTVV.

The chain joins TRBV6-1 to TRBJ2-7; no definite D call. Trimming removed 0 bases from V and 1 base from J, with 7 bases in between. The CDR3 sequence is 14 residues long. Germline assignment: CDR1 MNHNS and CDR2 SASEGT. The CDR3 region has the DNA TGTGCCAGCAGTGAAGCTGGGATTTCCTACGAGCAGTACTTC. It translates to CASSEAGISYEQYF.

J is TRBJ2-3 and V is TRBV6-5; possibly TRBD2 for D (6 bases). Trimming shortened V by 8 bases and J by 1 base, and 10 bases separated the two germline ends. CDR3 length: 13 amino acids. Germline lookup yields CDR1 MNHEY and CDR2 SVGAGI. CDR3 region: CASSWGGTDTQYF. CDR3 coding DNA: TGTGCCAGCTCTTGGGGGGGCACAGATACGCAGTATTTT.

The chain combines TRBV2 with TRBJ2-5; D is unresolved. V was shortened by 6 bases and J by 2 bases, with 4 bases between the two germline ends. Per the germline V gene, CDR1 is SNHLY and CDR2 is FYNNEI. The CDR3 runs 11 residues. CDR3 in DNA: TGTGCCAGCAGGTGGCAAGAGACCCAGTACTTC. Translation: CASRWQETQYF.

This chain links TRBV30 with TRBJ2-2; 11 bases align to TRBD1. The length of the CDR3 is 16 residues. V lost 5 bases, J lost 7 bases, and 12 bases stayed unmatched. Germline values: CDR1 GTSNPN, CDR2 SVGIG (reference sequence). CDR3 sequence: CAWLPGQGVRGGELFF. The CDR3, as DNA: TGTGCCTGGCTACCGGGACAGGGGGTCAGGGGCGGGGAGCTGTTTTTT.

The chain combines TRBV5-1 with TRBJ2-1; D possibly matches TRBD1 or TRBD2 (6 bases each). The germline V gene has CDR1 SGHRS and CDR2 YFSETQ. CDR3 length: 19 amino acids. V gave up 4 bases and J gave up 0 bases, with 23 bases separating them. CDR3 loop: CASSPSRTGALLSYNEQFF. CDR3 nucleotide sequence: TGCGCCAGCAGCCCCTCCCGAACGGGGGCCCTCCTCTCCTACAATGAGCAGTTCTTC.

V gene TRBV15 combines with J gene TRBJ1-2; D unresolved. Deletions cut 3 bases from V and 4 bases from J, with 15 bases between. Germline lookup yields CDR1 LNHNV and CDR2 YYDKDF (reference sequence). CDR3 length: 15 amino acids. In DNA, the CDR3 is TGTGCCACCAGCAGGGGGATATCGGGCGGCTATGGCTACACCTTC. Translating gives CATSRGISGGYGYTF. Full variable domain (outside the CDR3, taken from reference TRBV15 and TRBJ1-2): DAMVIQNPRYQVTQFGKPVTLSCSQTLNHNVMYWYQQKSSQAPKLLFHYYDKDFNNEADTPDNFQSRRPNTSFCFLDIRSPGLGDTAMYLCATSRGISGGYGYTFGSGTRLTVV.

The rearrangement uses TRBV7-8 and TRBJ2-5, with D uncertain. The DNA end favors TRBJ2-7, so the J call may be wrong. The CDR3 is 16 residues long. Looked up from germline, CDR1 is SGHVS and CDR2 is FQNEAQ. The CDR3 region has the DNA TGTGCCAGCAGCCCCCTTGTTCGTGGTCCCCGGGACGAGCAGTACTTC. Translated: CASSPLVRGPRDEQYF.

This clone appeared once. The chain employs TRBV2 and TRBJ2-3; 11 nucleotides agree with TRBD2. The CDR3 spans 17 residues. Trimming cost V 4 bases and J 6 bases; bases outside gene matches: 12. The germline CDR1 and CDR2 sequences are SNHLY and FYNNEI. CDR3 DNA: TGTGCCAGCAGTGTACACCGACTAGCGGGGCTAGGGGATACGCAGTATTTT. Translating it yields CASSVHRLAGLGDTQYF. Based on the CDR3 plus reference TRBV2 and TRBJ2-3, the full variable domain is EPEVTQTPSHQVTQMGQEVILRCVPISNHLYFYWYRQILGQKVEFLVSFYNNEISEKSEIFDDQFSVERPDGSNFTLKIRSTKLEDSAMYFCASSVHRLAGLGDTQYFGPGTRLTVL.

This sequence joins TRBV5-1 and TRBJ2-7; D ambiguous. The V end was cut by 2 bases, the J end by 4 bases, with 13 bases between. Germline V gene sequence: CDR1 SGHRS, CDR2 YFSETQ. There are 14 residues in the CDR3. DNA for the CDR3: TGCGCCAGCAGCTTCCGTTCACAGATTTACGAGCAGTACTTC. Translated: CASSFRSQIYEQYF.

The chain uses TRBV6-1 and TRBJ2-5; D may be TRBD2 (6 bases). V shed 4 bases and J shed 4 bases, with 19 bases lying between them. Germline V gene lookup returns CDR1 MNHNS and CDR2 SASEGT. The length of the CDR3 is 16 residues. As DNA, the CDR3 is TGTGCCAGCAGTGCTTCCACCGGGACTTTAGGAGAGACCCAGTACTTC. Its translation is CASSASTGTLGETQYF.

This chain joins TRBV6-1 and TRBJ1-1; D is undetermined. This CDR3 has 13 residues. With 2 bases removed from V and 5 bases from J, the gap between germline ends came to 9 bases. Looked up from germline, CDR1 is MNHNS and CDR2 is SASEGT. Here the CDR3 DNA reads TGTGCCAGCAGTGAAATCCGGCCAACTGAAGCTTTCTTT. Protein: CASSEIRPTEAFF.

The chain uses TRBV11-2 and TRBJ2-5; 7 bases match TRBD2. CDR1 is SGHAT, CDR2 FQNNGV, per germline. The J segment lost 5 bases and the V segment lost 5 bases, leaving 14 bases of the junction unmatched. The CDR3 sequence is 16 residues long. The CDR3 region is CASSPNFAGAGETQYF. The CDR3 nucleotides read TGTGCCAGCAGCCCCAATTTTGCGGGAGCGGGTGAGACCCAGTACTTC. Full variable domain (missing parts from reference TRBV11-2 and TRBJ2-5): EAGVAQSPRYKIIEKRQSVAFWCNPISGHATLYWYQQILGQGPKLLIQFQNNGVVDDSQLPKDRFSAERLKGVDSTLKIQPAKLEDSAVYLCASSPNFAGAGETQYFGPGTRLLVL.

J is TRBJ1-1 and V is TRBV5-1; D unclear. Germline values: CDR1 SGHRS, CDR2 YFSETQ. Trimming shortened V by 0 bases and J by 6 bases, and 6 bases separated the two germline ends. The CDR3 runs 12 residues. CDR3 coding DNA: TGCGCCAGCAGCTTGGAAGGGCCTGAAGCTTTCTTT. This sequence encodes CASSLEGPEAFF.

As for this clone: This CDR3 is also generated by other DNA sequences in the sample. The V and J genes are TRBV6-5 and TRBJ2-2; D is perhaps TRBD2 (5 bases). Germline V gene lookup returns CDR1 MNHEY and CDR2 SVGAGI. The CDR3 covers 16 residues. V lost 2 bases to trimming and J lost 0 bases, with 10 bases between them. The CDR3 DNA is TGTGCCAGCAGTTACCCGGGAAGGACGAACACCGGGGAGCTGTTTTTT. Its protein is CASSYPGRTNTGELFF.

V usage is TRBV5-1 and J usage is TRBJ2-1; TRBD1 matches at 9 bases. V gave up 3 bases and J gave up 4 bases; unmatched junction bases: 5. This CDR3 has 15 residues. Per the germline V gene, CDR1 is SGHRS and CDR2 is YFSETQ. The CDR3 reads CASSSGQGIYNEQFF. CDR3 sequence (DNA): TGCGCCAGCAGCTCTGGACAGGGGATTTACAATGAGCAGTTCTTC. The entire variable domain, with the rest obtained from reference TRBV5-1 and TRBJ2-1, is as follows: KAGVTQTPRYLIKTRGQQVTLSCSPISGHRSVSWYQQTPGQGLQFLFEYFSETQRNKGNFPGRFSGRQFSNSRSEMNVSTLELGDSALYLCASSSGQGIYNEQFFGPGTRLTVL.

The rearrangement joins TRBV5-5 to TRBJ1-6; 7 bases agree with TRBD1. V lost 3 bases to trimming and J lost 10 bases; unmatched junction nucleotides: 16. CDR1 is SGHKS, CDR2 YYEKEE, per germline (reference sequence). The CDR3 is 17 residues long. DNA of the CDR3: TGTGCCAGCAGCTGGCCCCGACAGGGTGAGGGGGACTCACCCCTCCACTTT. It is translated as CASSWPRQGEGDSPLHF.

The V and J genes are TRBV30 and TRBJ2-2; D is perhaps TRBD2 (5 bases). CDR1 and CDR2 from the germline V gene are GTSNPN and SVGIG (reference sequence). The CDR3 consists of 14 residues. Trimming removed 3 bases at V and 1 base at J, with 9 bases between. The DNA for the CDR3 is TGTGCCTGGAGATGGAGGATGAACACCGGGGAGCTGTTTTTT. As protein: CAWRWRMNTGELFF.